These T cell receptor beta chains were read from a single sample in a study of CD4 and CD8 cells across lung adenocarcinoma regions. TCRdb called the PCR reads again in MiXCR, with one record for every CDR3 protein. In the table there are approximately 7,000 distinct CDR3 sequences, about 52% of which are singletons. The sequencing input was CD8+ T cells from the center of a lung tumor. The receptors here all came from a female donor with lung adenocarcinoma. The CD4 and CD8 labels of this study may be unreliable. CDR3s include the opening cysteine and the closing phenylalanine or tryptophan. The order of the fields is J gene, V gene, D gene, clone size, CDR3 protein, CDR3 DNA. D genes are given only for firm matches. Size tells how often a clone was seen (once, few, many) or the class of an expanded clone, and some rows leave it out.

j_gene: TRBJ2-3
v_gene: TRBV6-1
d_gene: TRBD2
abundance: NA
CDR3aa: CAGSGGLALDTQYF
CDR3nt: TGTGCGGGCAGCGGGGGGCTCGCCCTAGATACCCAGTACTTT

j_gene: TRBJ1-6
v_gene: TRBV6-1
d_gene: TRBD1
abundance: many
CDR3aa: CASSGPGQAFRSPLHF
CDR3nt: TGTGCCAGCAGTGGGCCGGGACAGGCGTTTCGGTCACCCCTCCACTTT

j_gene: TRBJ2-5
v_gene: TRBV14
d_gene: NA
abundance: few
CDR3aa: CASSHRPRETQYF
CDR3nt: TGTGCCAGCAGTCATCGCCCTCGCGAGACCCAGTACTTC

j_gene: TRBJ2-3
v_gene: TRBV7-9
d_gene: TRBD2
abundance: NA
CDR3aa: CASSFTSGATNTQYF
CDR3nt: TGTGCCAGCAGCTTTACTAGCGGTGCCACAAATACGCAGTATTTT

j_gene: TRBJ2-5
v_gene: TRBV7-2
d_gene: NA
abundance: NA
CDR3aa: CAGTGGRDPDTQYF
CDR3nt: TGTGCGGGCACCGGCGGCCGTGACCCAGATACGCAGTACTTT

j_gene: TRBJ1-2
v_gene: TRBV12-3/TRBV12-4
d_gene: NA
abundance: few
CDR3aa: CASNTPGAYGYTF
CDR3nt: TGTGCCAGCAACACCCCGGGGGCCTATGGCTACACCTTC

j_gene: TRBJ2-5
v_gene: TRBV7-8
d_gene: NA
abundance: few
CDR3aa: CASSLGRGETQYF
CDR3nt: TGTGCCAGCAGCTTAGGCAGGGGCGAGACCCAGTACTTC

j_gene: TRBJ2-1
v_gene: TRBV7-6
d_gene: TRBD2
abundance: large
CDR3aa: CASSLGWTSPNEQFF
CDR3nt: TGTGCCAGCAGCTTAGGGTGGACTAGCCCCAATGAGCAGTTCTTC

j_gene: TRBJ2-7
v_gene: TRBV10-2
d_gene: TRBD1
abundance: many
CDR3aa: CASSDQNPGQGKTYEQYF
CDR3nt: TGCGCCAGCAGTGACCAGAATCCGGGACAGGGGAAGACCTACGAGCAGTACTTC

j_gene: TRBJ1-5
v_gene: TRBV24-1
d_gene: NA
abundance: NA
CDR3aa: CATSEATNSQPQHF
CDR3nt: TGTGCCACCAGTGAAGCAACAAATTCTCAGCCCCAGCATTTT

j_gene: TRBJ2-7
v_gene: TRBV6-1
d_gene: NA
abundance: medium-sized
CDR3aa: CASSQSLKGWEHEQYF
CDR3nt: TGTGCCAGCAGCCAATCCCTCAAAGGTTGGGAACACGAGCAGTACTTC

j_gene: TRBJ2-7
v_gene: TRBV6-1
d_gene: TRBD2
abundance: NA
CDR3aa: CASSEVAGGSYNEQYF
CDR3nt: TGTGCCAGCAGTGAAGTGGCGGGAGGGAGCTACAATGAGCAGTACTTC

j_gene: TRBJ2-3
v_gene: TRBV7-2
d_gene: NA
abundance: NA
CDR3aa: CASSLGLAHQYF
CDR3nt: TGTGCCAGCAGCTTAGGCCTTGCTCACCAGTATTTC

j_gene: TRBJ1-3
v_gene: TRBV11-2
d_gene: NA
abundance: NA
CDR3aa: CASSGGLSSGNTIYF
CDR3nt: TGTGCCAGCAGCGGGGGCCTCAGCTCTGGAAACACCATATATTTT

j_gene: TRBJ2-4
v_gene: TRBV7-2
d_gene: NA
abundance: once
CDR3aa: CAGSSGLAQDTQYF
CDR3nt: TGTGCCGGCAGCAGCGGCCTTGCCCAAGACACCCAGTACTTC

j_gene: TRBJ2-3
v_gene: TRBV12-3/TRBV12-4
d_gene: NA
abundance: few
CDR3aa: CASTSDADTQYF
CDR3nt: TGTGCCAGCACCTCAGACGCAGATACGCAGTATTTT

j_gene: TRBJ2-3
v_gene: TRBV6-1
d_gene: TRBD2
abundance: NA
CDR3aa: CASRSAPFGGREGQETQYF
CDR3nt: TGTGCCAGCAGGTCCGCCCCTTTCGGCGGGAGAGAGGGCCAAGAGACCCAGTATTTT

j_gene: TRBJ2-3
v_gene: TRBV6-5
d_gene: NA
abundance: NA
CDR3aa: CASSYSFRFTDTQYF
CDR3nt: TGTGCCAGCAGTTACTCGTTTCGGTTCACAGATACGCAGTATTTT

j_gene: TRBJ2-5
v_gene: TRBV6-1
d_gene: TRBD2
abundance: NA
CDR3aa: CSSGDRGPGGGETQYF
CDR3nt: TGTTCGAGCGGGGACCGGGGGCCGGGAGGGGGAGAGACCCAGTACTTC

j_gene: TRBJ1-4
v_gene: TRBV12-3/TRBV12-4
d_gene: TRBD1
abundance: few
CDR3aa: CASTIGQGGEKLFF
CDR3nt: TGTGCCAGCACCATAGGACAGGGAGGAGAAAAACTGTTTTTT

j_gene: TRBJ2-5
v_gene: TRBV7-2
d_gene: TRBD1
abundance: NA
CDR3aa: CASSFAGGQGRKTQYF
CDR3nt: TGTGCCAGCAGCTTCGCGGGGGGACAGGGGCGAAAGACCCAGTACTTC

j_gene: TRBJ2-1
v_gene: TRBV6-1
d_gene: TRBD1
abundance: large
CDR3aa: CASSELQGASRQFF
CDR3nt: TGTGCCAGCAGTGAACTGCAGGGGGCCTCGAGGCAGTTCTTC

j_gene: TRBJ2-7
v_gene: TRBV7-2
d_gene: NA
abundance: NA
CDR3aa: CASSLDSAYEQYF
CDR3nt: TGTGCCAGCAGCTTAGATAGCGCCTACGAGCAGTACTTC

j_gene: TRBJ2-3
v_gene: TRBV10-3
d_gene: NA
abundance: NA
CDR3aa: CGRELAHRVKDTQYF
CDR3nt: TGTGGCCGCGAGCTGGCGCACAGAGTAAAAGACACGCAGTATTTT

j_gene: TRBJ2-3
v_gene: TRBV6-5
d_gene: NA
abundance: NA
CDR3aa: CASSYGATSGTDTQYF
CDR3nt: TGTGCCAGCAGTTACGGGGCGACGTCAGGGACAGATACGCAGTATTTT

j_gene: TRBJ2-5
v_gene: TRBV6-1
d_gene: NA
abundance: NA
CDR3aa: CASGAGACDQKTQYF
CDR3nt: TGTGCCAGCGGGGCCGGGGCCTGCGACCAAAAGACCCAGTACTTC

j_gene: TRBJ2-1
v_gene: TRBV6-1
d_gene: NA
abundance: NA
CDR3aa: CASGAGGGPEQFF
CDR3nt: TGTGCCAGCGGGGCGGGTGGGGGTCCCGAGCAGTTCTTC

j_gene: TRBJ1-1
v_gene: TRBV6-4
d_gene: NA
abundance: many
CDR3aa: CASSDGEHTEAFF
CDR3nt: TGTGCCAGCAGTGACGGGGAACACACTGAAGCTTTCTTT

j_gene: TRBJ1-6
v_gene: TRBV27
d_gene: TRBD1
abundance: few
CDR3aa: CASSWRTGAPNSPLHF
CDR3nt: TGTGCCAGCAGTTGGCGGACAGGTGCTCCTAATTCACCCCTCCACTTT

j_gene: TRBJ1-3
v_gene: TRBV6-5
d_gene: NA
abundance: NA
CDR3aa: CASSSGMATSGNTIYF
CDR3nt: TGTGCCAGCAGTTCAGGAATGGCAACCTCTGGAAACACCATATATTTT

j_gene: TRBJ2-3
v_gene: TRBV6-2/TRBV6-3
d_gene: TRBD2
abundance: NA
CDR3aa: CASTASGGASDTQYF
CDR3nt: TGTGCCAGCACCGCAAGCGGGGGGGCGTCAGATACGCAGTATTTT

j_gene: TRBJ2-2
v_gene: TRBV10-1
d_gene: TRBD2
abundance: NA
CDR3aa: CQGCASGGGLFF
CDR3nt: TGCCAGGGCTGTGCGAGCGGCGGGGGGCTGTTCTTT

j_gene: TRBJ1-5
v_gene: TRBV6-5
d_gene: TRBD1
abundance: medium-sized
CDR3aa: CASSSGTGDGFQPQHF
CDR3nt: TGTGCCAGCAGTTCCGGGACAGGGGATGGGTTTCAGCCCCAGCATTTT

j_gene: TRBJ2-7
v_gene: TRBV5-1
d_gene: TRBD2
abundance: NA
CDR3aa: CASSLLRGEYEQYF
CDR3nt: TGCGCCAGCAGCTTGCTCCGGGGGGAATACGAGCAGTACTTC

j_gene: TRBJ1-1
v_gene: TRBV12-3/TRBV12-4
d_gene: TRBD1
abundance: few
CDR3aa: CASSMDRGGVGTEAFF
CDR3nt: TGTGCCAGCAGTATGGACAGGGGGGGGGTGGGCACTGAAGCTTTCTTT

j_gene: TRBJ2-3
v_gene: TRBV5-4
d_gene: TRBD1
abundance: NA
CDR3aa: CASSGDRINTQYF
CDR3nt: TGTGCCAGCAGCGGGGACAGGATCAATACGCAGTATTTT

j_gene: TRBJ1-2
v_gene: TRBV7-8
d_gene: NA
abundance: few
CDR3aa: CASSLARQANYGYTF
CDR3nt: TGTGCCAGCAGCTTAGCAAGACAGGCTAACTATGGCTACACCTTC

j_gene: TRBJ2-4
v_gene: TRBV6-1
d_gene: TRBD1
abundance: NA
CDR3aa: CASGLGGRVKDTQYF
CDR3nt: TGTGCCAGCGGGCTAGGGGGCCGAGTCAAAGATACCCAGTACTTC

j_gene: TRBJ2-2
v_gene: TRBV6-2/TRBV6-3
d_gene: TRBD2
abundance: NA
CDR3aa: CATSGLAQSGELFF
CDR3nt: TGTGCCACGTCGGGACTAGCGCAATCCGGGGAGCTGTTTTTT

j_gene: TRBJ2-7
v_gene: TRBV18
d_gene: NA
abundance: NA
CDR3aa: CASSQGTGREQYF
CDR3nt: TGTGCCAGCTCACAAGGAACAGGGCGCGAGCAGTACTTC

j_gene: TRBJ1-1
v_gene: TRBV6-2/TRBV6-3
d_gene: TRBD1
abundance: few
CDR3aa: CASSYEDRVGMAFF
CDR3nt: TGTGCCAGCAGTTACGAGGACAGGGTAGGAATGGCTTTCTTT

j_gene: TRBJ2-4
v_gene: TRBV6-4
d_gene: NA
abundance: NA
CDR3aa: CASSDSGLCAKDTQYF
CDR3nt: TGTGCCAGCAGCGACTCGGGCCTGTGTGCCAAAGACACGCAGTACTTC

j_gene: TRBJ2-1
v_gene: TRBV6-4
d_gene: TRBD1
abundance: many
CDR3aa: CASSEGTGNYNEQFF
CDR3nt: TGTGCCAGCAGTGAAGGGACAGGAAACTACAATGAGCAGTTCTTC

j_gene: TRBJ2-5
v_gene: TRBV7-2
d_gene: NA
abundance: NA
CDR3aa: CASSLIRGMETQYF
CDR3nt: TGTGCCAGCAGCTTGATCAGGGGCATGGAGACCCAGTACTTC

j_gene: TRBJ2-3
v_gene: TRBV11-2
d_gene: TRBD2
abundance: once
CDR3aa: CASSHGLAGGTDTQYF
CDR3nt: TGTGCCAGCAGCCACGGACTAGCGGGGGGCACAGATACGCAGTATTTT

j_gene: TRBJ2-7
v_gene: TRBV27
d_gene: NA
abundance: medium-sized
CDR3aa: CASSLSGGIYNEQYF
CDR3nt: TGTGCCAGCAGTTTATCAGGGGGTATATACAATGAGCAGTACTTC

j_gene: TRBJ2-3
v_gene: TRBV9
d_gene: NA
abundance: NA
CDR3aa: CASSPSRNTDTQYF
CDR3nt: TGTGCCAGCAGCCCATCACGGAACACAGATACGCAGTATTTT

j_gene: TRBJ2-1
v_gene: TRBV6-5
d_gene: TRBD1
abundance: NA
CDR3aa: CASISGQGGRREQFF
CDR3nt: TGTGCCAGCATTAGTGGACAAGGGGGCCGCAGGGAGCAGTTTTTT

j_gene: TRBJ2-3
v_gene: TRBV6-1
d_gene: TRBD2
abundance: NA
CDR3aa: CASSATSGGTDTQYF
CDR3nt: TGTGCCAGCAGCGCTACTAGCGGGGGTACAGATACGCAGTATTTT

j_gene: TRBJ2-1
v_gene: TRBV6-1
d_gene: NA
abundance: NA
CDR3aa: CASRRSAGGTDTQYF
CDR3nt: TGTGCCAGCAGACGTAGCGCTGGGGGAACCGATACGCAGTACTTT

j_gene: TRBJ1-6
v_gene: TRBV28
d_gene: NA
abundance: NA
CDR3aa: CASTVSNSHSPLHF
CDR3nt: TGTGCCAGCACGGTGTCGAACAGCCATTCACCCCTCCACTTT

j_gene: TRBJ2-3
v_gene: TRBV12-3/TRBV12-4
d_gene: NA
abundance: NA
CDR3aa: CGSRGGGAGDTQYF
CDR3nt: TGTGGCAGCAGGGGGGGGGGGGCTGGAGATACGCAGTATTTT

j_gene: TRBJ2-4
v_gene: TRBV27
d_gene: NA
abundance: NA
CDR3aa: CARGLSATNTQYF
CDR3nt: TGTGCCAGGGGGCTGTCTGCCACGAATACTCAGTACTTC

j_gene: TRBJ2-5
v_gene: TRBV6-1
d_gene: NA
abundance: many
CDR3aa: CASSMSVTQYF
CDR3nt: TGTGCCAGCAGTATGTCTGTGACCCAGTACTTC